This T cell receptor (beta chain) was retrieved from a study of T cell changes during pregnancy in multiple sclerosis. The data were produced by immunoSEQ multiplex PCR, yet TCRdb's version contains in-frame clones alone and is incomplete. Found here are under 85,000 clones, approximately 90% of them singletons; the top ten hold 1.5%. Trimming removed 5 bases from V and 0 bases from J; junction bases left unmatched: 0. The CDR3 is 14 amino acids. CDR1 SNHLY and CDR2 FYNNEI come from the germline V gene. Sequences were derived from peripheral blood, sampled in the third trimester of pregnancy. This chain connects TRBV2 to TRBJ2-3; 9 bases line up with TRBD2. This receptor was taken from a female donor with multiple sclerosis, enrolled in a pregnancy study. The CDR3, as DNA: TGTGCCAGCAGTCTAGCGGGAAGCACAGATACGCAGTATTTT. This translates into CASSLAGSTDTQYF.